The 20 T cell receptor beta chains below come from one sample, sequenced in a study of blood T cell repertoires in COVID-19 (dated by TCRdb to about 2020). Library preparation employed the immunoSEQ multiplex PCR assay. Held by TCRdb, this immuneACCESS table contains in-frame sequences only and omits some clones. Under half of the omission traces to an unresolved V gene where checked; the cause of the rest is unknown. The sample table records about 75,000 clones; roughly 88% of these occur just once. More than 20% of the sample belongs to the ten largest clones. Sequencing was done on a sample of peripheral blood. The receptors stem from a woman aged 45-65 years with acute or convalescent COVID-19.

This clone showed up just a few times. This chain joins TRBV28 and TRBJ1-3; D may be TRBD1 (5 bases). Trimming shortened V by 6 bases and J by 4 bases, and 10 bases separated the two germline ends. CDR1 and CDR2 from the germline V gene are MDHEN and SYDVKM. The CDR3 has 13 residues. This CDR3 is CASRSAGGNTIYF. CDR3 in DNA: TGTGCCAGCAGGTCGGCAGGGGGAAACACCATATATTTT.

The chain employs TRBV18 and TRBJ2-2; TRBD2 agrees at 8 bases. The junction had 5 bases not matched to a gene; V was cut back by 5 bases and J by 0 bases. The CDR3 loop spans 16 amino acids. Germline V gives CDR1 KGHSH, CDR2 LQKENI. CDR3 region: CASSSIAGPNTGELFF. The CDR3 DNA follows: TGTGCCAGCTCATCAATAGCGGGACCGAACACCGGGGAGCTGTTTTTT.

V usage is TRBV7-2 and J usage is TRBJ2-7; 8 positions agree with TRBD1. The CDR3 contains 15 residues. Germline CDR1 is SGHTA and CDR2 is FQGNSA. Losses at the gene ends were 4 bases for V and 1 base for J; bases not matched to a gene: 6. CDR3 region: CASSSRGTGSYEQYF. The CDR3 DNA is TGTGCCAGCAGCTCGCGCGGGACAGGATCCTACGAGCAGTACTTC.

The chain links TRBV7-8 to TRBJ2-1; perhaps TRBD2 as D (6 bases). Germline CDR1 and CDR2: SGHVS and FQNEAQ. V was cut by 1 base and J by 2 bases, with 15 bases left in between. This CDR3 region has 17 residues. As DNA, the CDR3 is TGTGCCAGCAGCTTAGAACGGCGGGGTCCTCCCTACAATGAGCAGTTCTTC. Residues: CASSLERRGPPYNEQFF.

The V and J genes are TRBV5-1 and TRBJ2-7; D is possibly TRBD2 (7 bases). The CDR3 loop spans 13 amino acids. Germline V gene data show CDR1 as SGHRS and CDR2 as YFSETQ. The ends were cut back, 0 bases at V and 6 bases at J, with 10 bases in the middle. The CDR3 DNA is TGCGCCAGCAGCTTGGTGGGGGGGCGCGAGCAGTACTTC. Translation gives CASSLVGGREQYF.

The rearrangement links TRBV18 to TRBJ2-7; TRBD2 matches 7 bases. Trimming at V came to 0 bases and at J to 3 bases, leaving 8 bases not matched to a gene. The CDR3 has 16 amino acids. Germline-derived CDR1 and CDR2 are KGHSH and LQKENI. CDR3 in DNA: TGTGCCAGCTCACCACCCGCTAGCGGAGGGTTCTACGAGCAGTACTTC. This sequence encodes CASSPPASGGFYEQYF.

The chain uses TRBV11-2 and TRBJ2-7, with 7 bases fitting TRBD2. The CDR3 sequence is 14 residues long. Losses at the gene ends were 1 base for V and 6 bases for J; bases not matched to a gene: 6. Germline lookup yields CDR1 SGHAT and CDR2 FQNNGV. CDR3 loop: CASSLGASGAEQYF. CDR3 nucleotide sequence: TGTGCCAGCAGCTTAGGGGCCAGCGGGGCCGAGCAGTACTTC. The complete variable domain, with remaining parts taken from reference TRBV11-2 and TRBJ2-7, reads EAGVAQSPRYKIIEKRQSVAFWCNPISGHATLYWYQQILGQGPKLLIQFQNNGVVDDSQLPKDRFSAERLKGVDSTLKIQPAKLEDSAVYLCASSLGASGAEQYFGPGTRLTVT.

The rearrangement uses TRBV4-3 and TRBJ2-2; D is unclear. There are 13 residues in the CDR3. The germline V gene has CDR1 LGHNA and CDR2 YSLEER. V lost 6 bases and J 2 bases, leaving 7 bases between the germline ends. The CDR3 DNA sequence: TGCGCCAGCAGTCGTTCTAACACCGGGGAGCTGTTTTTT. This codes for CASSRSNTGELFF.

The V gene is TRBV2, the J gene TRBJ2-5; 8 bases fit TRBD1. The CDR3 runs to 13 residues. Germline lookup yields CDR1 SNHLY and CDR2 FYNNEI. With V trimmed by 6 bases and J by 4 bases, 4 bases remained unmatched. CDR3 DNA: TGTGCCAGCAGACCCGACAGGGGAGAGACCCAGTACTTC. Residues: CASRPDRGETQYF.

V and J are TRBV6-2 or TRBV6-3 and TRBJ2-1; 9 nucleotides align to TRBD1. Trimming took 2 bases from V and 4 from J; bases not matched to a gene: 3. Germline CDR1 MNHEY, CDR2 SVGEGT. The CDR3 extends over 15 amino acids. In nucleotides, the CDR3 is TGTGCCAGCAGTTACGGGGGGACAGGGTACAATGAGCAGTTCTTC. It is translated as CASSYGGTGYNEQFF.

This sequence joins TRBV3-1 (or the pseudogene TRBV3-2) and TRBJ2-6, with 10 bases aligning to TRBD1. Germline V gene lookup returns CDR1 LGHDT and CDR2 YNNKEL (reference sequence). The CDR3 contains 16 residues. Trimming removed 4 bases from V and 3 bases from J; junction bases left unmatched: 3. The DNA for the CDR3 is TGTGCCAGCAGCCCGGACAGGGGGTTTGGGGCCAACGTCCTGACTTTC. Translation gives CASSPDRGFGANVLTF.

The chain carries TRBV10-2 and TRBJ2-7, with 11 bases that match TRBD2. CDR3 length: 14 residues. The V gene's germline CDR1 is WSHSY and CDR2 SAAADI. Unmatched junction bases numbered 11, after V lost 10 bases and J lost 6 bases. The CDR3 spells CATTSLAGASEQYF. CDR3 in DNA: TGCGCCACCACTTCACTAGCGGGAGCCTCCGAGCAGTACTTC.

DNA of the CDR3: TGTGCCAGCAGTCAAGGGACATTGGCCTACGAGCAGTACTTC. It codes for CASSQGTLAYEQYF. The chain couples TRBV27 to TRBJ2-7, with a tentative D call TRBD1 (6 bases). Germline V gives CDR1 MNHEY, CDR2 SMNVEV (reference sequence). There are 14 residues in the CDR3. Trimming removed 5 bases at V and 2 bases at J, with 13 bases between.

The CDR3 DNA is TGCGCCAGCAGACAGGACGGGTTCGAGCAGTACTTC. Translation gives CASRQDGFEQYF. This sequence joins TRBV5-1 and TRBJ2-7; a possible D gene is TRBD1 (5 bases). CDR3 length equals 12 residues. V was clipped by 5 bases and J by 6 bases, with 12 bases between them. Germline V gene lookup returns CDR1 SGHRS and CDR2 YFSETQ.

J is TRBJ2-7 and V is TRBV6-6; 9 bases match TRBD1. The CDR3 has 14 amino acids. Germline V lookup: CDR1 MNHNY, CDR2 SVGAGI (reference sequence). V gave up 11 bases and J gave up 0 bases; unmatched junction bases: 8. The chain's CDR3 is CAVRGTGSSYEQYF. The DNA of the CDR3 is TGTGCCGTCCGAGGGACAGGGAGCTCCTACGAGCAGTACTTC.

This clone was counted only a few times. CDR3 in amino acids: CASSTGQGSQGNQPQHF. For the CDR3, the DNA is TGTGCCAGTAGTACGGGACAGGGGAGTCAGGGCAATCAGCCCCAGCATTTT. The V and J genes are TRBV19 and TRBJ1-5; 10 bases map to TRBD1. The CDR3 consists of 17 residues. J gave up 2 bases and V 4 bases, and 8 bases lay outside the gene matches. Germline CDR1 is LNHDA and CDR2 is SQIVND (reference sequence).

DNA for the CDR3: TGTGCCAGCAGCGCGATGGTGAACACTGAAGCTTTCTTT. This encodes CASSAMVNTEAFF. This chain links TRBV7-2 with TRBJ1-1, with D uncertain. This CDR3 has 13 residues. V shed 5 bases and J shed 0 bases, with 7 bases lying between them. CDR1 is SGHTA and CDR2 is FQGNSA in the germline V gene.

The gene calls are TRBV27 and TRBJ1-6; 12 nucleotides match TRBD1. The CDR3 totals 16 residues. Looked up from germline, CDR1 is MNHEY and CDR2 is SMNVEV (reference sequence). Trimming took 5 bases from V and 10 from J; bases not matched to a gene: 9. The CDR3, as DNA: TGTGCCAGCAGTACGCGGGACAGGGGGCCAGGGTCACCCCTCCACTTT. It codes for CASSTRDRGPGSPLHF.

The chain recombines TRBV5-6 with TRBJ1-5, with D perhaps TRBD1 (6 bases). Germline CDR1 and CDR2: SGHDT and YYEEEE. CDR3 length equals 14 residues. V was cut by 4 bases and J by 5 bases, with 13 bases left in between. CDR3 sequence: CASSMPGHYQPQHF. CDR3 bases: TGTGCCAGCAGCATGCCGGGACATTATCAGCCCCAGCATTTT.

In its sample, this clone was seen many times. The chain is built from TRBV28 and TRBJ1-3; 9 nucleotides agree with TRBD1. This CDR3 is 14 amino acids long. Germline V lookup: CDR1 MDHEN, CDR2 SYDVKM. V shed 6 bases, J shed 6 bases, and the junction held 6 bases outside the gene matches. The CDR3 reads CASSQGQGINTIYF. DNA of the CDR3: TGTGCCAGCAGCCAAGGACAGGGGATAAACACCATATATTTT.